This is a list of T cell receptor beta chains from one sample in a study of blood T cell repertoires in COVID-19. Generated by immunoSEQ multiplex PCR, the TCRdb table keeps only in-frame clones and is missing some. The sample has about 210,000 clones; 75% to 90% are singletons. Sequencing was carried out using PBMCs or T cells enriched from blood (not recorded which). These receptors all come from a man aged 40-49 years who had recovered from COVID-19. Both conserved end residues are part of each CDR3. Fields, in order: V gene, J gene, clone size, D gene, CDR3 protein, CDR3 DNA. A D gene is named only where the DNA matches it firmly. Not every row has a clone size; where given, it reads once, few, many or a size class.

V gene: TRBV21-1; J gene: TRBJ1-3; clone size: once; D gene: .; CDR3 protein: CASRYARRSASGNTIYF; CDR3 DNA: TGTGCCAGCAGATATGCTAGGCGCTCTGCCTCTGGAAACACCATATATTTT
V gene: TRBV10-3; J gene: TRBJ2-1; clone size: .; D gene: .; CDR3 protein: CAISESGGQGARNEQFF; CDR3 DNA: TGTGCCATCAGTGAGTCGGGAGGGCAGGGGGCACGCAATGAGCAGTTCTTC
V gene: TRBV3-1/TRBV3-2; J gene: TRBJ2-7; clone size: .; D gene: TRBD2; CDR3 protein: CASSPRITSGTYEQYF; CDR3 DNA: TGTGCCAGCAGCCCGAGGATAACTAGCGGTACCTACGAGCAGTACTTC
V gene: TRBV5-1; J gene: TRBJ1-1; clone size: .; D gene: .; CDR3 protein: CASTTGPENTEAFF; CDR3 DNA: TGCGCCAGCACCACAGGGCCGGAAAACACTGAAGCTTTCTTT
V gene: TRBV12-3/TRBV12-4; J gene: TRBJ1-5; clone size: .; D gene: .; CDR3 protein: CASSLVQGQPQHF; CDR3 DNA: TGTGCCAGCAGTTTAGTCCAGGGCCAGCCCCAGCATTTT
V gene: TRBV9; J gene: TRBJ2-7; clone size: .; D gene: TRBD2; CDR3 protein: CASSGSGLAATYEQYF; CDR3 DNA: TGTGCCAGCAGCGGCTCCGGACTAGCGGCGACCTACGAGCAGTACTTC
V gene: TRBV10-2; J gene: TRBJ2-1; clone size: .; D gene: .; CDR3 protein: CASSRTADEQFF; CDR3 DNA: TGCGCCAGCAGTAGGACAGCAGATGAGCAGTTCTTC
V gene: TRBV7-9; J gene: TRBJ1-6; clone size: once; D gene: TRBD1; CDR3 protein: CASSPNPGQSDNSPLHF; CDR3 DNA: TGTGCCAGCAGCCCGAACCCGGGACAGAGCGATAATTCACCCCTCCACTTT
V gene: TRBV2; J gene: TRBJ2-5; clone size: .; D gene: TRBD2; CDR3 protein: CASSEAGTSGIRETQYF; CDR3 DNA: TGTGCCAGCAGTGAAGCCGGGACTAGCGGGATACGAGAGACCCAGTACTTC
V gene: TRBV3-1/TRBV3-2; J gene: TRBJ2-3; clone size: .; D gene: TRBD2; CDR3 protein: CASSHPIAGGRPDTQYF; CDR3 DNA: TGTGCCAGCAGCCACCCCATAGCGGGAGGGCGCCCAGATACGCAGTATTTT
V gene: TRBV5-1; J gene: TRBJ1-6; clone size: .; D gene: .; CDR3 protein: CASRASFPSNSPLHF; CDR3 DNA: TGCGCCAGCAGGGCCAGTTTCCCCTCTAATTCACCCCTCCACTTT
V gene: TRBV7-7; J gene: TRBJ2-1; clone size: .; D gene: .; CDR3 protein: CASSLGAAPYNEQFF; CDR3 DNA: TGTGCCAGCAGCTTAGGGGCCGCACCTTACAATGAGCAGTTCTTC
V gene: TRBV29-1; J gene: TRBJ1-2; clone size: .; D gene: .; CDR3 protein: CSAWTANGYTF; CDR3 DNA: TGCAGCGCCTGGACAGCGAATGGCTACACCTTC
V gene: TRBV30; J gene: TRBJ1-2; clone size: .; D gene: TRBD1; CDR3 protein: CACRDRVFYGYTF; CDR3 DNA: TGTGCCTGCCGGGACAGGGTCTTCTATGGCTACACCTTC
V gene: TRBV12-5; J gene: TRBJ2-1; clone size: .; D gene: TRBD1; CDR3 protein: CASGRTGTGSYNEQFF; CDR3 DNA: TGTGCTAGTGGTCGCACCGGGACAGGGAGTTACAATGAGCAGTTCTTC
V gene: TRBV7-3; J gene: TRBJ2-7; clone size: few; D gene: TRBD2; CDR3 protein: CASSRGGPSYEQYF; CDR3 DNA: TGTGCCAGCAGCCGCGGGGGGCCTTCCTACGAGCAGTACTTC
V gene: TRBV18; J gene: TRBJ1-2; clone size: .; D gene: TRBD1; CDR3 protein: CASSPFQGVQDRYGYTF; CDR3 DNA: TGTGCCAGCTCACCATTCCAGGGGGTACAGGATAGATATGGCTACACCTTC
V gene: TRBV12-3/TRBV12-4; J gene: TRBJ1-2; clone size: .; D gene: .; CDR3 protein: CASSPQAYYGYTF; CDR3 DNA: TGTGCCAGCAGTCCACAGGCTTACTATGGCTACACCTTC
V gene: TRBV28; J gene: TRBJ1-5; clone size: .; D gene: TRBD1; CDR3 protein: CASSSPGTGERQPQHF; CDR3 DNA: TGTGCCAGCAGTTCCCCCGGGACAGGTGAACGCCAGCCCCAGCATTTT
V gene: TRBV12-3/TRBV12-4; J gene: TRBJ1-5; clone size: .; D gene: .; CDR3 protein: CASRREYNQPQHF; CDR3 DNA: TGTGCCAGCAGACGGGAGTACAATCAGCCCCAGCATTTT
V gene: TRBV6-6; J gene: TRBJ2-1; clone size: .; D gene: .; CDR3 protein: CASRTRTPGEQFF; CDR3 DNA: TGTGCCAGTCGGACTCGTACTCCGGGAGAGCAGTTCTTC
V gene: TRBV12-3/TRBV12-4; J gene: TRBJ1-1; clone size: .; D gene: .; CDR3 protein: CASSFGGGTEAFF; CDR3 DNA: TGTGCCAGCAGTTTCGGGGGTGGTACTGAAGCTTTCTTT
V gene: TRBV5-1; J gene: TRBJ2-6; clone size: few; D gene: .; CDR3 protein: CASSSSAGPGANVLTF; CDR3 DNA: TGCGCCAGCAGCTCCTCTGCGGGGCCTGGGGCCAACGTCCTGACTTTC
V gene: TRBV18; J gene: TRBJ1-1; clone size: once; D gene: .; CDR3 protein: CASSPMRNTEAFF; CDR3 DNA: TGTGCCAGCTCACCCATGAGGAACACTGAAGCTTTCTTT
V gene: TRBV28; J gene: TRBJ1-2; clone size: few; D gene: .; CDR3 protein: CASRNRFYGYTF; CDR3 DNA: TGTGCCAGCAGGAACAGGTTCTATGGCTACACCTTC
V gene: TRBV5-4; J gene: TRBJ2-3; clone size: .; D gene: TRBD2; CDR3 protein: CASSSPSGGTDTQYF; CDR3 DNA: TGTGCCAGCAGCTCACCTAGCGGGGGCACAGATACGCAGTATTTT
V gene: TRBV5-4; J gene: TRBJ1-5; clone size: .; D gene: TRBD1; CDR3 protein: CASSLTGGNQPQHF; CDR3 DNA: TGTGCCAGCAGTCTGACAGGGGGCAATCAGCCCCAGCATTTT
V gene: TRBV29-1; J gene: TRBJ1-1; clone size: .; D gene: .; CDR3 protein: CSVKQLNTEAFF; CDR3 DNA: TGCAGCGTTAAACAGCTGAACACTGAAGCTTTCTTT
V gene: TRBV5-1; J gene: TRBJ2-3; clone size: once; D gene: TRBD2; CDR3 protein: CASVKGGSGTDTQYF; CDR3 DNA: TGCGCCAGCGTCAAGGGAGGGTCTGGCACAGATACGCAGTATTTT
V gene: TRBV5-1; J gene: TRBJ2-5; clone size: once; D gene: TRBD1; CDR3 protein: CASSLAGSQGATQYF; CDR3 DNA: TGCGCCAGCAGCTTGGCCGGTAGTCAGGGGGCGACCCAGTACTTC
V gene: TRBV18; J gene: TRBJ2-7; clone size: few; D gene: TRBD1; CDR3 protein: CASSSRTGVVDEQYF; CDR3 DNA: TGTGCCAGCTCATCCAGGACAGGGGTTGTTGACGAGCAGTACTTC
V gene: TRBV9; J gene: TRBJ2-2; clone size: .; D gene: .; CDR3 protein: CASSVAPSRQGGELFF; CDR3 DNA: TGTGCCAGCAGCGTAGCTCCTTCCCGTCAGGGTGGGGAGCTGTTTTTT
V gene: TRBV3-1/TRBV3-2; J gene: TRBJ2-7; clone size: .; D gene: TRBD2; CDR3 protein: CASSHSSLAGGEQYF; CDR3 DNA: TGTGCCAGCAGCCATTCCTCTCTAGCGGGGGGTGAGCAGTACTTC
V gene: TRBV9; J gene: TRBJ2-2; clone size: .; D gene: TRBD2; CDR3 protein: CASSVEAERGGGGELFF; CDR3 DNA: TGTGCCAGCAGCGTAGAAGCGGAGCGGGGGGGAGGCGGGGAGCTGTTTTTT
V gene: TRBV3-1/TRBV3-2; J gene: TRBJ1-3; clone size: .; D gene: .; CDR3 protein: CASSQVRADGNTIYF; CDR3 DNA: TGTGCCAGCAGCCAAGTCAGGGCTGATGGAAACACCATATATTTT
V gene: TRBV2; J gene: TRBJ1-3; clone size: few; D gene: TRBD1; CDR3 protein: CASTWDRSVGNTIYF; CDR3 DNA: TGTGCCAGCACTTGGGACAGAAGCGTGGGAAACACCATATATTTT
V gene: TRBV19; J gene: TRBJ1-1; clone size: .; D gene: .; CDR3 protein: CASSPQVNTEAFF; CDR3 DNA: TGTGCCAGTAGCCCACAGGTTAACACTGAAGCTTTCTTT
V gene: TRBV15; J gene: TRBJ2-1; clone size: .; D gene: .; CDR3 protein: CATSGSSGNEQFF; CDR3 DNA: TGTGCCACCAGCGGTAGTTCGGGGAATGAGCAGTTCTTC
V gene: TRBV18; J gene: TRBJ1-2; clone size: .; D gene: TRBD1; CDR3 protein: CASSPKPRTGGDGYTF; CDR3 DNA: TGTGCCAGCTCACCGAAACCGAGGACAGGGGGCGACGGCTACACCTTC
V gene: TRBV27; J gene: TRBJ1-2; clone size: .; D gene: .; CDR3 protein: CASRTTATPNYGYTF; CDR3 DNA: TGTGCCAGCAGAACCACAGCTACCCCTAACTATGGCTACACCTTC
V gene: TRBV2; J gene: TRBJ2-7; clone size: .; D gene: .; CDR3 protein: CASSDLSGTRIYEQYF; CDR3 DNA: TGTGCCAGCAGTGATTTATCGGGTACTAGGATTTACGAGCAGTACTTC
V gene: TRBV5-1; J gene: TRBJ1-1; clone size: .; D gene: TRBD1; CDR3 protein: CASSAGGMFAEAFF; CDR3 DNA: TGCGCCAGCAGTGCAGGGGGCATGTTCGCTGAAGCTTTCTTT
V gene: TRBV2; J gene: TRBJ1-5; clone size: few; D gene: TRBD1; CDR3 protein: CASMGQGASQPQHF; CDR3 DNA: TGTGCCAGCATGGGACAGGGGGCTAGTCAGCCCCAGCATTTT
V gene: TRBV27; J gene: TRBJ2-2; clone size: .; D gene: TRBD1; CDR3 protein: CASSFNRGNTGELFF; CDR3 DNA: TGTGCCAGCAGTTTTAACAGGGGGAACACCGGGGAGCTGTTTTTT
V gene: TRBV28; J gene: TRBJ1-1; clone size: .; D gene: .; CDR3 protein: CASSPPGTEAFF; CDR3 DNA: TGTGCCAGCAGCCCCCCGGGGACTGAAGCTTTCTTT
V gene: TRBV9; J gene: TRBJ1-4; clone size: .; D gene: TRBD1; CDR3 protein: CASSTGGATNEKLFF; CDR3 DNA: TGTGCCAGCAGCACAGGGGGTGCAACTAATGAAAAACTGTTTTTT
V gene: TRBV11-1; J gene: TRBJ2-2; clone size: .; D gene: .; CDR3 protein: CASSSRGGSNTGELFF; CDR3 DNA: TGTGCCAGCAGCTCGAGGGGGGGTTCGAACACCGGGGAGCTGTTTTTT
V gene: TRBV19; J gene: TRBJ1-1; clone size: .; D gene: TRBD1; CDR3 protein: CASSRGQGGTTFF; CDR3 DNA: TGTGCCAGTAGTAGAGGACAGGGGGGGACGACTTTCTTT
V gene: TRBV5-5; J gene: TRBJ2-7; clone size: .; D gene: .; CDR3 protein: CASSLASGSHYEQYF; CDR3 DNA: TGTGCCAGCAGCTTGGCGTCGGGATCCCATTACGAGCAGTACTTC
V gene: TRBV3-1/TRBV3-2; J gene: TRBJ2-5; clone size: many; D gene: TRBD2; CDR3 protein: CASSQTRTSGGTLQETQYF; CDR3 DNA: TGTGCCAGCAGCCAAACCAGGACTAGCGGGGGAACCTTACAAGAGACCCAGTACTTC
V gene: TRBV19; J gene: TRBJ1-5; clone size: .; D gene: TRBD1; CDR3 protein: CASSTWTGGGQPQHF; CDR3 DNA: TGTGCCAGTAGTACGTGGACAGGGGGCGGTCAGCCCCAGCATTTT
V gene: TRBV19; J gene: TRBJ1-1; clone size: .; D gene: .; CDR3 protein: CASSVKDSSGSEAFF; CDR3 DNA: TGTGCCAGTAGTGTTAAGGACAGTTCGGGGAGTGAAGCTTTCTTT
V gene: TRBV5-1; J gene: TRBJ1-1; clone size: .; D gene: .; CDR3 protein: CASSFVFRETEAFF; CDR3 DNA: TGCGCCAGCAGCTTTGTCTTCCGGGAGACTGAAGCTTTCTTT